This T cell receptor beta chain was sequenced during a study of STAT3 mutations in large granular lymphocyte leukemia. Average productive template count per sample was approximately 40,000. Some clones are missing from TCRdb's copy, which holds only in-frame ones; the method was immunoSEQ multiplex PCR. The sample consists of approximately 42,000 clones, about 81% of them appearing once. About this clone: Its antigen is as yet unknown.

Study results and caveats: Every T-cell large granular lymphocyte leukemia patient had at least one immunodominant TCR beta clonotype. Persisting codominant clonotypes may have hidden a small pathogenic clone.

The CDR3 consists of 12 residues. The germline gives CDR1 SGHKS, CDR2 YYEKEE (reference sequence). V was cut by 2 bases and J by 2 bases, with 2 bases left in between. The source material was PBMCs. The receptor was isolated from a human donor with T large granular lymphocyte leukemia. Some clones in this sample may be carry-over from other donors' samples. V is TRBV5-5 and J is TRBJ1-5, with unresolved D. In nucleotides, the CDR3 is TGTGCCAGCAGCTTCGGCAATCAGCCCCAGCATTTT. It encodes CASSFGNQPQHF.